This T cell receptor (beta chain) originates from a study of shared clonotypes between healthy human individuals. Trimming cost V 6 bases and J 2 bases; bases outside gene matches: 1. Germline V gene lookup returns CDR1 MNHNS and CDR2 SASEGT. The CDR3 length is 15 residues. Repertoires were generated with immunoSEQ multiplex PCR, while TCRdb's copy carries only in-frame clones and drops some. This sample carries a few million clones, approximately 92% of them seen once, and the ten largest clones take 0.14%. This TCR came from a young man in good health. The chain joins TRBV6-1 to TRBJ2-3, with 14 bases lining up with TRBD2. The specimen sequenced was naive CD4+ T cells sorted from blood. This sample's subset: CD45RA+ positively selected. CDR3 nucleotide sequence: TGTGCCAGCAGGGGACTAGCGGGAGACACAGATACGCAGTATTTT. It encodes CASRGLAGDTDTQYF.